These 4 T cell receptor beta chains share one sample of origin, sequenced in a study of T cells in Graves' hyperthyroidism and ophthalmopathy. RNA transcripts yielded amplified TCR beta CDR3 regions. Using the HTBI primer set, a first-round RT-PCR was run on the TCR CDR3. TCRdb analysed the multiplex PCR reads with MiXCR anew, one entry per CDR3 protein. The sample records 450,000 to 550,000 distinct CDR3 sequences, roughly a quarter being singletons. Sequencing was performed on blood. These TCRs come from a woman aged 30 to 39 with Graves' ophthalmopathy.

In its sample, this clonotype was seen a few times. This chain uses TRBV20-1 with TRBJ2-7; 11 positions match TRBD2. Germline V gene sequence: CDR1 DFQATT, CDR2 SNEGSKA (reference sequence). The CDR3 totals 16 residues. With V trimmed by 6 bases and J by 0 bases, 10 bases remained unmatched. In DNA form, the CDR3 reads TGCAGTGCCACCGGGACTAGCGGATCGTTCTCCTACGAGCAGTACTTC. Amino acids: CSATGTSGSFSYEQYF.

This clonotype has at least ten counts. The chain carries TRBV11-3 and TRBJ2-7, with a possible D match to TRBD1 (6 bases). The CDR3 is 14 residues long. Germline lookup yields CDR1 SGHNT and CDR2 YENEEA. With 4 bases removed from V and 2 bases from J, the gap between germline ends came to 12 bases. CDR3 nucleotide sequence: TGTGCCAGCAGCTCACCGGACAGACCCTACGAGCAGTACTTC. This gives the protein CASSSPDRPYEQYF.

This clonotype was seen a single time. The chain couples TRBV12-3 or TRBV12-4 to TRBJ2-5; tentatively, D is TRBD2 (6 bases). The CDR3 spans 15 residues. Trimming left V 5 bases short and J 4 bases short, with 17 bases between. The CDR3 region has the DNA TGTGCCAGCAGTACCCCGGGATCCGGGGGAGAGACCCAGTACTTC. Protein sequence: CASSTPGSGGETQYF.

This clonotype was counted at least ten times. The CDR3 loop is CASSSTGVTEAFF. The CDR3, as DNA: TGTGCCAGCAGTAGCACAGGGGTAACTGAAGCTTTCTTT. The chain combines TRBV2 with TRBJ1-1, with 7 bases lining up with TRBD1. J gave up 5 bases and V 5 bases, and 5 bases lay outside the gene matches. Germline V lookup: CDR1 SNHLY, CDR2 FYNNEI. This CDR3 region has 13 residues.